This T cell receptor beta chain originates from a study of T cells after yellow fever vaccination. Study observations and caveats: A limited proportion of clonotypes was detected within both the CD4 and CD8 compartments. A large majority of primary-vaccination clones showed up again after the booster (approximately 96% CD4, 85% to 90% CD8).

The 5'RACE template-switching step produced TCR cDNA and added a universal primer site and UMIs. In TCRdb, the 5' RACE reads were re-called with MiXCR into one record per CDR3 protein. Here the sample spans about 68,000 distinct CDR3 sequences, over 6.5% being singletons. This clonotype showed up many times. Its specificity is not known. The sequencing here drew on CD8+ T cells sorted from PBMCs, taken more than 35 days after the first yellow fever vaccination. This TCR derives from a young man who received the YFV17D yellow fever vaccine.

CDR3 region: CASRPQGAPYEQYF. The CDR3 nucleotides are TGTGCCAGCAGACCTCAGGGGGCTCCCTACGAGCAGTACTTC. The chain employs TRBV27 and TRBJ2-7, with 8 bases fitting TRBD1. J lost 2 bases, V lost 6 bases, and 6 bases had no gene match. CDR1 is MNHEY, CDR2 SMNVEV, per germline (reference sequence). The CDR3 length is 14 residues.